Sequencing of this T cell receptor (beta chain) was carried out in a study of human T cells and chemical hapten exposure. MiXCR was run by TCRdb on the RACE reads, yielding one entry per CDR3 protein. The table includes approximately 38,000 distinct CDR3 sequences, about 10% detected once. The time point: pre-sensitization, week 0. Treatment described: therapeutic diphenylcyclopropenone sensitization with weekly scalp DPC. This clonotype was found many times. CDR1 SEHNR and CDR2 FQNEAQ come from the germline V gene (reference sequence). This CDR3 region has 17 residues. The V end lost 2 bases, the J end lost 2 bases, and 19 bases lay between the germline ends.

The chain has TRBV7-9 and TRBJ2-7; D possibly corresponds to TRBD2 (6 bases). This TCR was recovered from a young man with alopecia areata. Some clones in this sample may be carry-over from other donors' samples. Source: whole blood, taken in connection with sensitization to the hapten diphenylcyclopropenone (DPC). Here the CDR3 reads CASSLSTGTLIAYEQYV. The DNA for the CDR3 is TGTGCCAGCAGCTTATCCACCGGGACTCTTATAGCCTACGAGCAGTACGTC.